This T cell receptor beta chain was identified in a study of chemoradiotherapy in HPV16-positive cancers. Repeated repertoire sampling spanned the course of chemoradiotherapy. General observations from the study: Only a couple of HPV16-positive patients supplied the functional HPV-specificity definition. Candidate HPV-specific clones and E7-related TCR motifs grew in tumor during treatment. Better recurrence-free survival went with HPV-responsive T-cell expansion in HPV16-positive patients.

J was trimmed by 5 bases and V by 3 bases; bases with no gene match: 2. Germline CDR1 reads SGHDT; CDR2 reads YYEEEE. The CDR3 runs 12 residues. To note about this clone: Its antigen is still unknown.

Sequencing was performed with immunoSEQ multiplex PCR; in TCRdb, only in-frame clones are kept and a portion is missing. The table records approximately 35,000 clones, around 80% of them present only once. The receptor's source is a human donor with HPV-associated anogenital cancer. V usage is TRBV5-6 and J usage is TRBJ2-7, with TRBD1 matching over 7 bases. The source was blood, collected from a patient who underwent chemoradiotherapy. The CDR3 DNA reads as TGTGCCAGCAGCTCCGACAGGGACGAGCAGTACTTC. It yields the protein CASSSDRDEQYF.